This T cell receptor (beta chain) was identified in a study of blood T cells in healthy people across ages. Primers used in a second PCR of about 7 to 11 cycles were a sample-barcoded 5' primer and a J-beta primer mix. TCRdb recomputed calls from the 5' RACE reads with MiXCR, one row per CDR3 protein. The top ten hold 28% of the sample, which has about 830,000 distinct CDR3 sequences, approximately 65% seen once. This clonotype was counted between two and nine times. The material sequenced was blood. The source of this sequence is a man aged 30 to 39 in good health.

CDR3 in DNA: TGTGCCAGCAGCTTAAGGTTTTCGGATACGCAGTATTTT. It translates to CASSLRFSDTQYF. The V and J genes are TRBV7-2 and TRBJ2-3; D uncertain. The CDR3 sequence is 13 residues long. V was shortened by 2 bases and J by 6 bases, with 9 bases between the two germline ends. CDR1 is SGHTA and CDR2 is FQGNSA in the germline V gene.